The TCR beta chain under discussion was sequenced for a study of T cells in Graves' hyperthyroidism and ophthalmopathy. Study-wide background: Before treatment of any kind, peripheral blood was taken at initial diagnosis. Study conclusions and caveats: Blood also carried most thyroid clonotypes expanded above 0.001.

The germline V and J ends were trimmed by 0 bases and 0 bases, with 22 bases remaining between them. Germline CDR1 and CDR2: LNHNV and YYDKDF (reference sequence). The CDR3 runs 20 residues. This clonotype was detected many times. Antigen: not known. Authors of the study amplified TCR beta CDR3 regions from RNA transcripts. When the TCR CDR3 underwent first-round RT-PCR, the HTBI primer set was used. TCRdb reanalysed the multiplex PCR reads using MiXCR and keeps one entry per CDR3 protein. The sample yields approximately 360,000 distinct CDR3 sequences, 15% to 19% seen once. The clonotype was recovered from a woman between 18 and 30 years old with Graves' hyperthyroidism that later progressed to Graves' ophthalmopathy. The chain links TRBV15 to TRBJ2-3; D perhaps matches TRBD2 (6 bases). Sequencing was performed on blood. CDR3 sequence reads: CATSRDGGVVAPDSTDTQYF. The CDR3 DNA reads as TGTGCCACCAGCAGAGATGGAGGGGTCGTAGCGCCGGATAGCACAGATACGCAGTATTTT.